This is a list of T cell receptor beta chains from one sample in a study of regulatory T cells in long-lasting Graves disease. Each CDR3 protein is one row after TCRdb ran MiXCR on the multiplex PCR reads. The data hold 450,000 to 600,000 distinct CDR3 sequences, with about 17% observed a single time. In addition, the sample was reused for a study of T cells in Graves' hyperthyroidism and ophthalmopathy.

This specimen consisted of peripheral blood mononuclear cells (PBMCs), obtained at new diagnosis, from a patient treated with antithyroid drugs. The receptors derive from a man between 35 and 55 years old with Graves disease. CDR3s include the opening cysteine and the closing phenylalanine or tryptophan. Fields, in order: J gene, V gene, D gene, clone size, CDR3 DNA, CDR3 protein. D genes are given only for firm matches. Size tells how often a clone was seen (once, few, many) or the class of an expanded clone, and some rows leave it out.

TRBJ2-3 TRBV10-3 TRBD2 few TGTGCCATCAGTGAAGATCTAGCGGGGATCTGGTATTTT CAISEDLAGIWYF
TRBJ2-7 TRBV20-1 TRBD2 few TGCAGGGGGGCGGGAGGGGAGTACGAGCAGTACTTC CRGAGGEYEQYF
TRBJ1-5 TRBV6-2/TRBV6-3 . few TGTGCCAGCAGTGACGGCGTTCTGTCTGATCGGCCCCAGCATTTT CASSDGVLSDRPQHF
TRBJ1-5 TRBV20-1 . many TGCAGTGTTGGGAACTTCAATCAGCCCCAGCATTTT CSVGNFNQPQHF
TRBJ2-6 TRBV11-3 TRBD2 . TGTGCCAGCAGCTGGGCAAGTAGCGGGAGTTCTGGGGCCAACGTCCTGACTTTC CASSWASSGSSGANVLTF
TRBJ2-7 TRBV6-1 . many TGTGCCAGCAGTGAAGCGGCTCGACAACCCTACGAGCAGTACTTC CASSEAARQPYEQYF
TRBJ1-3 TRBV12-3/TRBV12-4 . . TGTGCCAGCAGTCCCCCTTTCCCGGGGGTACACACCATATATTTT CASSPPFPGVHTIYF
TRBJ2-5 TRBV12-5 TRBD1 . TGTGCTAGTGGTCCCGGGACAGGGAAAGAGACCCAGTACTTC CASGPGTGKETQYF
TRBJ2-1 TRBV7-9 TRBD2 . TGTGCCAGCAGCGGTGGAGCGGGAGGTCCGAATGAGCAGTTCTTC CASSGGAGGPNEQFF
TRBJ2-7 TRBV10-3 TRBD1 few TGTGCCATCAGTGAGACCGACAGGGGCTACGAGCAGTACTTC CAISETDRGYEQYF
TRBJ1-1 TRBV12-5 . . TGTGCTAGTGGGCACCCTGAAGCTTTCTTT CASGHPEAFF
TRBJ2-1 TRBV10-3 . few TGTGCCATCAGGAGCTCGGGGGAGGTCAATGAGCAGTTCTTC CAIRSSGEVNEQFF
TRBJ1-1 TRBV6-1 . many TGTGCCAGCAGTGACAGCCGGAACACTGAAGCTTTCTTT CASSDSRNTEAFF
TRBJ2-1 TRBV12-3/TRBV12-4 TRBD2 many TGTGCCAGCAGTACTAGCGCCAATGAGCAGTTCTTC CASSTSANEQFF
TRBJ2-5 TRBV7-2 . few TGTGCCAGCAGCTTATACCCAGAGACCCAGTACTTC CASSLYPETQYF
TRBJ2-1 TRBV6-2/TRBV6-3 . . TGTGCCAGCAGTGACCGGGACTCCTCCTACAATGAGCAGTTCTTC CASSDRDSSYNEQFF
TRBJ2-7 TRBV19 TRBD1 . TGTGCCAGTAGTATAAGTGACAGGGGACGAGAGCAGTACTTC CASSISDRGREQYF
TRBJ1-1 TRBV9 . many TGTGCCAGCAGCGTAAGTCCAGCCCGGAACACTGAAGCTTTCTTT CASSVSPARNTEAFF
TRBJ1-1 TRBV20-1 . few TGCAGTGCTAGAGAGAGGGGTAGAGCTGAAGCTTTCTTT CSARERGRAEAFF
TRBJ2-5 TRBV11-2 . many TGTGCCAGCAGCCCAGGGGAGGGGCCGGGGGAGACCCAGTACTTC CASSPGEGPGETQYF
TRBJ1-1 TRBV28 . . TGTGCCAGCATTAGGGGTCGAAACACTGAAGCTTTCTTT CASIRGRNTEAFF
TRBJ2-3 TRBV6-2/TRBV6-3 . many TGTGCCAGCAGTTACTCCACAACGGGCGGTGCAGATACGCAGTATTTT CASSYSTTGGADTQYF
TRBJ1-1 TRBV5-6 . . TGTGCCAGCAGCTCGCAGGGGTGGAACACTGAAGCTTTCTTT CASSSQGWNTEAFF
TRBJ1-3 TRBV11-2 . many TGTGCCAGCAGCCGAGGGGTCAGCTCTGGAAACACCATATATTTT CASSRGVSSGNTIYF
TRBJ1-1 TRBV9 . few TGTGCCAGCAGCGTAGTGAGGCGGCTCACTGAAGCTTTCTTT CASSVVRRLTEAFF
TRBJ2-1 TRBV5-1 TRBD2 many TGCGCCAGCAGCTTGGACTCTAGCGGCAATGAGCAGTTCTTC CASSLDSSGNEQFF
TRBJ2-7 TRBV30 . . TGTGCCTGGAGTGTACCCGGGACATCGGGGGAGCAGTACTTC CAWSVPGTSGEQYF
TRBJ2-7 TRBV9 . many TGTGCCAGCAGCGTGTCACACGGAACCTACGAGCAGTACTTC CASSVSHGTYEQYF
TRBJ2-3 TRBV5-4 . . TGTGCCAGCAGCATAGCTAGCGCGGACACAGATACGCAGTATTTT CASSIASADTDTQYF
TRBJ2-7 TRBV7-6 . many TGTGCCAGCAGCTTAGCGCTACGCCGAACGGGATACGAGCAGTACTTC CASSLALRRTGYEQYF
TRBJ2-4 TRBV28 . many TGTGCCAGCAGTCCACTAGGGGCAGCCAAAAACATTCAGTACTTC CASSPLGAAKNIQYF
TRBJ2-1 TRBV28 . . TGTGCCAGCAGTTTCGCTTCAACAGGGACCTTGGATGAGCAGTTCTTC CASSFASTGTLDEQFF
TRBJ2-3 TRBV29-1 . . TGCAGCGGTGAACAGTTACCCACAGATACGCAGTATTTT CSGEQLPTDTQYF
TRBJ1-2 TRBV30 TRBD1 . TGTGCCTGGAGTGCAATTCAGGGGGCGGGTGGCTACACCTTC CAWSAIQGAGGYTF
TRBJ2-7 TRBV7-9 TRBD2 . TGTGCCAGCAGCTTAATCGGGACTAGCATCTACGAGCAGTACTTC CASSLIGTSIYEQYF
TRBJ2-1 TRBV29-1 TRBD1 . TGCAGCGCCGGGACAGTTAATGAGCAGTTCTTC CSAGTVNEQFF
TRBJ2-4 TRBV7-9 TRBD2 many TGTGCCAGCAGCTTAACAGCGGGGGGTCAGTACTTC CASSLTAGGQYF
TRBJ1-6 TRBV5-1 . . TGCGCCAGCAGCTTGGAAGATTCTTCCTACTCACCCCTCCACTTT CASSLEDSSYSPLHF
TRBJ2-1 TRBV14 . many TGTGCCAGCAGCCTTGGTTTGCGGGGAAATGAGCAGTTCTTC CASSLGLRGNEQFF
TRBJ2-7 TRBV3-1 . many TGTGCCAGCAGCACCTCAGATTACGAGCAGTACTTC CASSTSDYEQYF
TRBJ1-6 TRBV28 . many TGTGCCAGCAGTTTCGGGTATCTGTTTGGGTCCCTCCACTTT CASSFGYLFGSLHF
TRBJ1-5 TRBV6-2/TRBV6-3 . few TGTGCCAGCAAGCAGGGATCCACTAGCAATCAGCCCCAGCATTTT CASKQGSTSNQPQHF
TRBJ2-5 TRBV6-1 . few TGTGCCAGCAGTCTTCTTCGCGGGTGGGCCCGGGAGACCCAGTACTTC CASSLLRGWARETQYF